The clone carrying this T cell receptor (beta chain) was counted only a few times. Its cognate antigen is unknown. The donors belonged to the roughly 120-subject validation cohort, separate from the roughly 600-subject first cohort. Sequencing used immunoSEQ multiplex PCR; TCRdb keeps in-frame clones, though not all of them. The sample includes some 140,000 clones, around 84% of them seen just once. The source of the sample is a study of cytomegalovirus exposure and HLA in healthy donors. The CDR3 is made up of 11 amino acids. Germline V CDR1 and CDR2: GTSNPN, SVGIG (reference sequence). The V end was cut by 7 bases, the J end by 4 bases, with 10 bases between. Whole-study findings and limits: That first-cohort TCR clusters tended to co-occur in the roughly 110 validation repertoires was found in a later analysis. Cytomegalovirus status was reportedly diagnosed by the classifier with high specificity and sensitivity. Cytomegalovirus association was assigned to about 150 TCR beta chains.

The origin of this receptor is a human donor in good health. The V gene is TRBV30, the J gene TRBJ1-2; a weak D match, TRBD1 (6 bases). Sequencing was carried out using PBMCs. The CDR3 DNA follows: TGTGCCTACGGACAGTCCTATGGCTACACCTTC. This translates into CAYGQSYGYTF.